This T cell receptor (beta chain) derives from a study of T cell responses to AZD1222 COVID-19 vaccine. Study-level information: Recipients boosted at about 4 weeks or about 12 weeks are pooled.

Points on this clone: Its antigen is unknown.

Generated by immunoSEQ multiplex PCR, the TCRdb table keeps only in-frame clones and is missing some. The sample gives about 130,000 clones, 91% of which show up once; under 3.5% is in the top ten. Notes on the study in general: CD4 TCRs linked to vaccination spanned spike, dominating at 160-218 and 743-854. Scientists sampled the repertoires only once the peak T cell response had passed. Donors, mostly white British, included more females; clonal diversity was possibly underestimated.

Germline CDR1 SGHDT, CDR2 YYEEEE. V dropped 7 bases and J dropped 0 bases, with 14 bases sitting between them. The CDR3 is made up of 14 amino acids. The sequencing used peripheral blood, collected on day 0 of AZD1222 vaccination. This sequence originates from an adult in good health. V is TRBV5-6 and J is TRBJ2-7, with D hard to call. The CDR3: CASAPRTGSYEQYF. As DNA, the CDR3 is TGTGCCAGCGCTCCAAGGACGGGCTCCTACGAGCAGTACTTC.